These T cell receptor beta chains were read from a single sample in a study of CD8 T cells in Susac syndrome. In TCRdb, the immunoSEQ multiplex PCR reads were re-called with MiXCR into one record per CDR3 protein. The data contain more than 70,000 distinct CDR3 sequences, 80% to 95% of them singletons. Sequencing was performed on CD8+ T cells from PBMCs. The source of these receptors is a human donor in good health. Each CDR3 is given with its conserved first and last residue. Fields, in order: D gene, J gene, V gene, CDR3 protein, CDR3 DNA. A D gene is named only where the DNA matches it firmly.

>NA|TRBJ1-3|TRBV13
CASSFGGGFSGNTIYF
TGTGCCAGCAGCTTCGGGGGTGGATTCTCTGGAAACACCATATATTTT
>NA|TRBJ2-2|TRBV4-1
CASSKYRETGELFF
TGCGCCAGCAGCAAATACAGGGAAACCGGGGAGCTGTTTTTT
>NA|TRBJ1-2|TRBV6-5
CASSAQVNYGYTF
TGTGCCAGCAGTGCACAAGTTAACTATGGCTACACCTTC
>TRBD1|TRBJ2-7|TRBV6-5
CASSPKTGKIPEQYF
TGTGCCAGCAGCCCAAAGACAGGGAAGATACCCGAGCAGTACTTC
>TRBD1|TRBJ2-7|TRBV7-9
CASSRGQEPRYEQYF
TGTGCCAGCAGCCGGGGACAGGAGCCACGCTACGAGCAGTACTTC
>NA|TRBJ1-1|TRBV4-1
CASSLDRYTEAFF
TGCGCCAGCAGCCTAGACAGATACACTGAAGCTTTCTTT
>NA|TRBJ1-5|TRBV20-1
CSASRQDSNQPQHF
TGCAGTGCTAGCCGTCAGGACAGCAATCAGCCCCAGCATTTT
>TRBD2|TRBJ2-3|TRBV3-1
CASSSRTSGERTDTQYF
TGTGCCAGCAGCTCCCGGACTAGCGGGGAACGCACAGATACGCAGTATTTT
>NA|TRBJ2-5|TRBV15
CATSVLGEGLQETQYF
TGTGCCACCAGCGTCTTGGGCGAGGGACTTCAGGAGACCCAGTACTTC
>NA|TRBJ1-1|TRBV6-5
CATRYREGNTEAFF
TGTGCCACCCGATACCGGGAGGGGAACACTGAAGCTTTCTTT
>NA|TRBJ1-2|TRBV20-1
CSAFRRDIANYGYTF
TGCAGTGCCTTCCGGCGGGACATAGCTAACTATGGCTACACCTTC
>TRBD1|TRBJ1-5|TRBV19
CASSINRGSNQPQHF
TGTGCCAGTAGTATTAACAGGGGAAGCAATCAGCCCCAGCATTTT
>TRBD1|TRBJ1-2|TRBV9
CASTYGGTANYGYTF
TGTGCCAGCACCTACGGAGGGACAGCTAACTATGGCTACACCTTC
>NA|TRBJ1-5|TRBV11-2
CASSQTKGRPQHF
TGTGCCAGCAGCCAAACAAAGGGAAGGCCCCAGCATTTT
>NA|TRBJ1-1|TRBV7-9
CASSLFDREAFF
TGTGCCAGCAGCTTATTCGACAGAGAAGCTTTCTTT